Below, 9 T cell receptor beta chains from the same sample are listed, as sequenced in a study of tumor-infiltrating lymphocytes in primary liver carcinoma. Making TCR beta cDNA involved 400 to 600 ng total RNA and a constant-region primer. ARM-PCR was slightly modified, and three nested multiplex PCR rounds with it gave rise to the TCR beta libraries. For 10 cycles apiece, the opening two PCR rounds ran with TRBV1-TRBV30 forward primers and a C-beta reverse primer. TCRdb ran MiXCR on the multiplex PCR reads and lists one entry per CDR3 protein. The sample contains more than 40,000 distinct CDR3 sequences, less than 85% of which appear only once. The tissue used was unsorted bulk material of roughly 17-31 mg. RNA and DNA were co-extracted from it with the AllPrep DNA/RNA mini kit. The specimen was liver tumor tissue from sampling region 5. The subset was: tumor region T5, tumor centre. The receptors here all came from a man aged 40-49 years with primary liver carcinoma and hepatitis B virus infection.

This clonotype was observed a single time. A junction boundary mismatches the germline segment, possibly from a read error. This chain joins TRBV5-3 and TRBJ2-1; 9 bases agree with TRBD1. TRBV5-3 counts as an open reading frame of uncertain function. This CDR3 has 15 amino acids. CDR3 bases: TGTGCCAGATGCTTCAGGGACAGGGCCTACAATGAGCAGTTCTTC. Translated: CARCFRDRAYNEQFF.

The rearrangement joins TRBV9 to TRBJ2-1; D gene ambiguous. The germline gives CDR1 SGDLS, CDR2 YYNGEE. Deletions cut 0 bases from V and 6 bases from J, with 13 bases between. The CDR3 is made up of 15 amino acids. This CDR3 is CASSVVARAPNEQFF. CDR3 sequence (DNA): TGTGCCAGCAGCGTAGTGGCCCGGGCTCCCAATGAGCAGTTCTTC. Full variable domain (missing parts from reference TRBV9 and TRBJ2-1): DSGVTQTPKHLITATGQRVTLRCSPRSGDLSVYWYQQSLDQGLQFLIQYYNGEERAKGNILERFSAQQFPDLHSELNLSSLELGDSALYFCASSVVARAPNEQFFGPGTRLTVL.

This clonotype came up many times. J is TRBJ2-5 and V is TRBV4-1, with 7 bases matching TRBD1. This CDR3 comprises 15 residues. From germline, CDR1 is MGHRA and CDR2 YSYEKL. V shed 0 bases and J 1 base; nucleotides not matched to a gene: 2. This CDR3 reads CASSQDSGGQETQYF. The CDR3 coding sequence is TGCGCCAGCAGCCAAGATTCAGGGGGCCAAGAGACCCAGTACTTC.

Turning to this clonotype: Mismatch with germline at one junction end may stem from a read error. The V call is TRBV20-1, the J call TRBJ1-1; weak D call: TRBD1 (6 bases). Germline V gene sequence: CDR1 DFQATT, CDR2 SNEGSKA (reference sequence). The CDR3 is 14 amino acids. CDR3 sequence (DNA): TGCAGTGCTAGGACGGGGGAAGGGGACACAGAAGCTTTCTTT. Protein sequence: CSARTGEGDTEAFF.

Worth noting for this clonotype: A clone one base away is much larger, so this may be a read error. The chain carries TRBV7-3 and TRBJ2-1; 9 positions match TRBD2. V lost 10 bases, J lost 1 base, and 8 bases stayed unmatched. CDR1 is SGHTA, CDR2 FQGTGA, per germline. CDR3 length equals 15 residues. CDR3 DNA sequence: TGTGCCATCAGTCCTAGCGGGATTTCCTACAATGAGCAGTTCTTC. Protein: CAISPSGISYNEQFF. The full variable domain, completed using reference TRBV7-3 and TRBJ2-1, is GAGVSQTPSNKVTEKGKYVELRCDPISGHTALYWYRQSLGQGPEFLIYFQGTGAADDSGLPNDRFFAVRPEGSVSTLKIQRTERGDSAVYLCAISPSGISYNEQFFGPGTRLTVL.

In regard to this clonotype: Because it lacks the conserved phenylalanine or tryptophan at the end, this CDR3 is likely a read error. The rearrangement joins TRBV4-2 to TRBJ1-6; D perhaps matches TRBD1 (6 bases). The germline gives CDR1 LGHNA, CDR2 YNFKEQ. The CDR3 length is 16 residues. CDR3 protein: CVSSESRGGAYSPLHL. The CDR3 nucleotides read TGTGTCAGCAGCGAATCCCGAGGGGGGGCTTATTCACCCCTCCACCTT.

Turning to this clonotype: Germline and junction disagree at one end, which may indicate a read error. This chain links TRBV11-2 with TRBJ2-1; D may be TRBD2 (6 bases). The CDR3 runs 15 residues. Germline V gives CDR1 SGHAT, CDR2 FQNNGV. Here the CDR3 reads CTSSPEGNSYNEQFF. CDR3 DNA: TGTACTAGCAGCCCGGAGGGCAACTCCTACAATGAGCAGTTTTTC.

This clonotype appeared many times. J is TRBJ2-2 and V is TRBV6-1, with 9 bases identical to TRBD2. With V trimmed by 3 bases and J by 7 bases, 6 bases remained unmatched. There are 15 residues in the CDR3. CDR1 is MNHNS, CDR2 SASEGT, per germline. DNA of the CDR3: TGTGCCAGCAGTGATAGCGGGAGAGAAATCGGGGAGCTGTTTTTT. It is translated as CASSDSGREIGELFF.

About this clonotype itself: Since a much larger clone is just one base distant, this may be a read error. The V gene is TRBV30, the J gene TRBJ2-7, with 9 positions matching TRBD2. Germline V lookup: CDR1 GTSNPN, CDR2 SVGIG (reference sequence). This CDR3 has 14 amino acids. DNA for the CDR3: TGTGCCTGGAGTCCCGGGACTAGCCCATACGGGCAGTACTTC. Amino acids: CAWSPGTSPYGQYF.